The present TCR beta chain was sequenced within a study of blood T cell repertoires in COVID-19. Study as a whole: Italy, Spain and the United States were the sources of the convalescent and acute COVID-19 samples.

Participants were aged 18 to 89 years from roughly 26 US areas. Participant-given clinical history determined each cohort assignment. CDR3 length: 15 residues. The junction had 5 bases not matched to a gene; V was cut back by 2 bases and J by 5 bases. From germline, CDR1 is MNHEY and CDR2 SVGAGI. TCRdb's table, derived via immunoSEQ multiplex PCR, lists solely in-frame clones and lacks some. This table has about 150,000 clones, more than 75% appearing once. Sequences were obtained from PBMCs or T cells enriched from blood (not recorded which). This receptor was identified in a woman aged 45-60 years who had recovered from COVID-19. The gene calls are TRBV6-5 and TRBJ1-2; 10 nucleotides match TRBD1. Here the CDR3 reads CASSYPGQGKYGYTF. The CDR3 coding sequence is TGTGCCAGCAGTTACCCGGGACAGGGGAAGTATGGCTACACCTTC.